This TCR beta chain was profiled in a study of T cells in Graves' hyperthyroidism and ophthalmopathy. Study-wide findings and caveats: Ophthalmopathy and stable hyperthyroidism were told apart by a 13 V-J model. Peripheral blood also featured most of the thyroid clonotypes expanded above 0.001.

Trimming shortened V by 1 base and J by 3 bases, and 10 bases separated the two germline ends. Per germline, CDR1 LGHNA and CDR2 YNFKEQ. CDR3 length: 14 residues. RNA transcripts yielded amplified TCR beta CDR3 regions. Primed by the HTBI set, a first-round RT-PCR was run on the TCR CDR3. TCRdb re-analysed the multiplex PCR reads in MiXCR, keeping a single row per CDR3 protein. The data contain hundreds of thousands of distinct CDR3 sequences, over 35% of them singletons. Over 18 months, lack of ophthalmopathy progression marked Graves' hyperthyroidism as stable. Diagnosis of hyperthyroidism was new in patients aged 18 to 65, and its duration was under 2 months. This clonotype was observed at least ten times. As yet, its antigen is unknown.

This receptor was identified in a middle-aged woman with Graves' hyperthyroidism. This sequence joins TRBV4-2 and TRBJ2-7; D not resolved. Material for sequencing was blood. CDR3 amino acids: CASSQGEGIYEQYF. The CDR3 DNA reads TGTGCCAGCAGCCAAGGAGAAGGTATCTACGAGCAGTACTTC.